Sequencing of this T cell receptor (beta chain) was carried out in a study of Graves' ophthalmopathy and Graves' hyperthyroidism. This clonotype has ten or more counts. The authors amplified TCR beta CDR3 regions, and they did so from RNA transcripts for repertoire sequencing. HTBI primers were used in a first-round RT-PCR, which preceded a second-round multiplex PCR. Each CDR3 protein is one row after TCRdb ran MiXCR on the multiplex PCR reads. This sample yields under 800,000 distinct CDR3 sequences, of which 22% are seen a single time; around 6.9% belongs to the top ten. The sequence derives from a woman in her late teens or twenties with stable Graves' hyperthyroidism. Some clones in this sample may be carry-over from other donors' samples. Sequences were obtained from peripheral blood.

The CDR3 sequence: CASTTGYMNTEAFF. CDR3 nucleotides: TGTGCCAGTACCACAGGGTACATGAACACTGAAGCTTTCTTT. V usage is TRBV19 and J usage is TRBJ1-1; D is possibly TRBD1 (6 bases). CDR3 size: 14 residues. From germline, CDR1 is LNHDA and CDR2 SQIVND (reference sequence). Trimming took 7 bases from V and 0 from J, leaving 12 bases between them. The full variable domain, in which reference TRBV19 and TRBJ1-1 provide the parts outside the CDR3, is DGGITQSPKYLFRKEGQNVTLSCEQNLNHDAMYWYRQDPGQGLRLIYYSQIVNDFQKGDIAEGYSVSREKKESFPLTVTSAQKNPTAFYLCASTTGYMNTEAFFGQGTRLTVV.